The 8 T cell receptor beta chains listed next were all sequenced from one sample in a study of T cell repertoires in cytomegalovirus infection. TCRdb fed the reads into MiXCR, producing one record per CDR3 protein. The data show almost 550,000 distinct CDR3 sequences, with 16% seen just once and roughly a quarter held by the top ten. Sequencing was done on a sample of CD8+ T cells from PBMCs. These receptors originate from a human donor in good health (CMV status not recorded). Some clones in this sample may be carry-over from other donors' samples.

This clonotype has more than one count but fewer than ten. The V and J genes are TRBV19 and TRBJ1-1; no reliable D call. Deletions cut 9 bases from V and 0 bases from J, with 11 bases between. The CDR3 runs 13 residues. Germline CDR1 LNHDA, CDR2 SQIVND (reference sequence). Written as DNA, the CDR3 is TGTGCCAGCAGACTAATAATGAACACTGAAGCTTTCTTT. It translates to CASRLIMNTEAFF.

This clonotype was observed many times. V usage is TRBV7-9 and J usage is TRBJ2-1, with 14 bases that match TRBD2. Germline trimming cut 1 base from V and 10 bases from J; bases unmatched to any gene: 6. The CDR3 length is 16 residues. CDR1 and CDR2 from the germline V gene are SEHNR and FQNEAQ (reference sequence). CDR3 region: CASSLGGTSGSMEQFF. CDR3 bases: TGTGCCAGCAGCTTAGGGGGGACTAGCGGGAGCATGGAGCAGTTCTTC.

This clonotype has a handful of counts. V and J are TRBV12-3 or TRBV12-4 and TRBJ1-2, with TRBD1 as a possible D gene (5 bases). The CDR3 runs to 15 residues. V was pared by 8 bases and J by 0 bases, with 16 bases between. The chain's CDR3 is CASVSPPGPNYGYTF. CDR3 DNA sequence: TGTGCCAGCGTTTCCCCTCCGGGGCCTAACTATGGCTACACCTTC.

About this clonotype itself: A much larger clone is a single base away; this may be a read error. The rearrangement uses TRBV15 and TRBJ1-2; D uncertain. The CDR3 has 20 amino acids. Germline CDR1 LNHNV, CDR2 YYDKDF (reference sequence). The CDR3 is CATSRDYPQENAMSNYVYTF. The CDR3 nucleotides are TGTGCCACCAGCAGAGATTACCCCCAAGAAAACGCAATGTCAAACTATGTCTACACCTTC.

This clonotype was detected ten times or more. The V gene is TRBV19, the J gene TRBJ2-1, with TRBD2 as a possible D gene (5 bases). Germline CDR1 reads LNHDA; CDR2 reads SQIVND (reference sequence). Trimming took 5 bases from V and 10 from J, leaving 15 bases between them. CDR3 length equals 13 residues. In nucleotides, the CDR3 is TGTGCCAGTAGTTTGGGAGCCGAAGACGAGCAGTTCTTC. Translation: CASSLGAEDEQFF.

This clonotype has more than one count but fewer than ten. The chain carries TRBV7-9 and TRBJ2-3; perhaps TRBD2 as D (5 bases). V was pared by 1 base and J by 1 base, with 12 bases between. The CDR3 is made up of 16 amino acids. CDR1 SEHNR and CDR2 FQNEAQ come from the germline V gene (reference sequence). In DNA, the CDR3 is TGTGCCAGCAGCTTAGTCCCGGGGAGAGGCACAGATACGCAGTATTTT. It codes for CASSLVPGRGTDTQYF. Based on the CDR3 plus reference TRBV7-9 and TRBJ2-3, the full variable domain is DTGVSQNPRHKITKRGQNVTFRCDPISEHNRLYWYRQTLGQGPEFLTYFQNEAQLEKSRLLSDRFSAERPKGSFSTLEIQRTEQGDSAMYLCASSLVPGRGTDTQYFGPGTRLTVL.

A few counts support this clonotype. This rearrangement joins TRBV12-3 or TRBV12-4 to TRBJ2-7; 7 nucleotides match TRBD1. With 4 bases clipped from V and 6 bases from J, the junction kept 9 bases outside the gene matches. CDR3 length: 14 amino acids. CDR3: CASSSTGVRGEQYF. The CDR3 bases are TGTGCCAGCAGTTCTACAGGGGTGAGAGGCGAGCAGTACTTC.

This clonotype was counted a few times. The genes are TRBV6-6 and TRBJ2-1; D gene uncertain. The CDR3 runs to 10 residues. Trimming removed 8 bases at V and 7 bases at J, with 6 bases between. Germline V lookup: CDR1 MNHNY, CDR2 SVGAGI (reference sequence). CDR3 nucleotides: TGTGCCAGCGCTGCGAATGAGCAGTTCTTC. Protein sequence: CASAANEQFF.